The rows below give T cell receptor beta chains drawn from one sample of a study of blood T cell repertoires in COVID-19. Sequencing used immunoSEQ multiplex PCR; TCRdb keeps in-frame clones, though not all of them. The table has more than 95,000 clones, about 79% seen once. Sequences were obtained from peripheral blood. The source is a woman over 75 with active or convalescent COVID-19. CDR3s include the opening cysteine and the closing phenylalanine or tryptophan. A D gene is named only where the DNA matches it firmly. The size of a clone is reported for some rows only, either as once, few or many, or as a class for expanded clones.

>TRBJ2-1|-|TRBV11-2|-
CASSAGTLYNEQFF
TGTGCCAGCAGCGCCGGGACTCTATACAATGAGCAGTTCTTC
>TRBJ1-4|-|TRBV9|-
CASSPSTSTNEKLFF
TGTGCCAGCAGCCCCTCTACCTCAACTAATGAAAAACTGTTTTTT
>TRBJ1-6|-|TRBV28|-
CASSFPGQLSPLHF
TGTGCCAGCAGTTTCCCGGGACAACTATCACCCCTCCACTTT
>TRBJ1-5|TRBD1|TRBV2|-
CASSGTASYQPQHF
TGTGCCAGCTCCGGGACAGCCTCTTATCAGCCCCAGCATTTT
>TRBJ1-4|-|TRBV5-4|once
CASSLGTGVATNEKLFF
TGTGCCAGCAGCTTGGGGACTGGTGTTGCAACTAATGAAAAACTGTTTTTT
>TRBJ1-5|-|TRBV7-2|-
CASSLSLTDRNQPQHF
TGTGCCAGCAGCCTATCCCTCACAGACAGGAATCAGCCCCAGCATTTT
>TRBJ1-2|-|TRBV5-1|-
CASSLGGSFGYTF
TGCGCCAGCAGCTTGGGAGGTTCCTTTGGCTACACCTTC
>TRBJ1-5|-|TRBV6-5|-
CASRPQAYSNQPQHF
TGTGCCAGCAGACCACAGGCATATAGCAATCAGCCCCAGCATTTT
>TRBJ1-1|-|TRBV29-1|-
CSVGKGLNTEAFF
TGCAGCGTTGGGAAGGGGTTGAACACTGAAGCTTTCTTT
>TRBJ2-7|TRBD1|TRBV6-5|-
CASTIGTGGSYEQYF
TGTGCCAGCACCATAGGGACAGGGGGGTCCTACGAGCAGTACTTC
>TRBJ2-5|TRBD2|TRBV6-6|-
CASRRGTSRLTQYF
TGTGCCAGCAGGAGAGGGACTAGCCGATTAACCCAGTACTTC
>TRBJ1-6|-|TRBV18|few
CASSQAVGNSPLHF
TGTGCCAGCTCTCAAGCGGTTGGTAATTCACCCCTCCACTTT
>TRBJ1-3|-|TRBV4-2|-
CASSQGTGAGNTIYF
TGTGCCAGCAGCCAAGGAACAGGCGCTGGAAACACCATATATTTT
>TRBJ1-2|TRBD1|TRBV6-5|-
CASSYGRQGINGYTF
TGTGCCAGCAGTTACGGAAGACAGGGCATCAATGGCTACACCTTC
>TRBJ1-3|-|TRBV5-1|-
CASSLFPGSGNTIYF
TGCGCCAGCAGCTTGTTCCCGGGTTCTGGAAACACCATATATTTT
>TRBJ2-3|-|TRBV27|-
CASSSERHTDTQYF
TGTGCCAGCAGTTCGGAGCGGCACACAGATACGCAGTATTTT
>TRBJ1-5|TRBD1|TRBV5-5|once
CASSPMDRGPGNQPQHF
TGTGCCAGCAGCCCTATGGACAGGGGGCCTGGCAATCAGCCCCAGCATTTT
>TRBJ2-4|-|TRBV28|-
CASSLRDIQYF
TGTGCCAGCAGCCTTCGAGACATTCAGTACTTC
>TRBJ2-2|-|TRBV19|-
CASSTIWTLTNTGELFF
TGTGCCAGTAGTACTATATGGACATTAACGAACACCGGGGAGCTGTTTTTT
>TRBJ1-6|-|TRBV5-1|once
CASSLAQNNSPLHF
TGCGCCAGCAGCTTGGCCCAAAATAATTCACCCCTCCACTTT
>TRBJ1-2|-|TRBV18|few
CASSPGQDGYTF
TGTGCCAGCTCACCGGGTCAGGATGGCTACACCTTC
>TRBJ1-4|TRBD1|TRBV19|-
CASSSGTAMNEKLFF
TGTGCCAGTAGTTCCGGGACAGCGATGAATGAAAAACTGTTTTTT
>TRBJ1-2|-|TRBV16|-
CASSQLGGGYTF
TGTGCCAGCAGCCAATTAGGGGGTGGCTACACCTTC
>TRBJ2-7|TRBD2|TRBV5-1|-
CASRFTSGSSYEQYF
TGCGCCAGCAGATTCACTAGCGGGTCCTCCTACGAGCAGTACTTC
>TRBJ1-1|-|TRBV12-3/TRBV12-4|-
CASSEGVQTEAFF
TGTGCCAGCAGTGAAGGGGTGCAGACTGAAGCTTTCTTT
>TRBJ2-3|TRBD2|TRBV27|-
CASSLIAGGLFGTQYF
TGTGCCAGCAGTTTAATAGCGGGAGGTCTCTTTGGTACGCAGTATTTT
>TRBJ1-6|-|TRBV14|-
CASSPQGFFSPLHF
TGTGCCAGCAGCCCACAGGGTTTCTTTTCACCCCTCCACTTT
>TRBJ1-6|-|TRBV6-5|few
CASRTGVNSPLHF
TGTGCCAGCAGAACGGGGGTAAATTCACCCCTCCACTTT
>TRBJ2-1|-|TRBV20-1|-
CSARSNEQFF
TGCAGTGCTAGATCTAATGAGCAGTTCTTC
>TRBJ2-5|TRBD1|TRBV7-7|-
CASSSGQGAVETQYF
TGTGCTAGCAGCTCCGGACAGGGGGCCGTGGAGACCCAGTACTTC